The 20 T cell receptor beta chains in this list originate from one sample, sequenced in a study of cytomegalovirus exposure and HLA in healthy donors. The PCR was carried out with 60 Vbeta primers and 13 Jbeta primers. Sequencing used immunoSEQ multiplex PCR; TCRdb keeps in-frame clones, though not all of them. The sample has 90,000 to 120,000 clones; 82% are singletons. Sequenced: PBMCs. These receptors were collected from a man aged 25-40 years in good health and CMV-seropositive.

This chain links TRBV5-4 with TRBJ2-5; maybe TRBD1 (5 bases). The V gene lost 7 bases and the J gene lost 1 base, with 11 bases spanning the gap. CDR3 size: 13 residues. Looked up from germline, CDR1 is SGHNT and CDR2 is YYREEE (reference sequence). The CDR3 sequence is CASGRDPQETQYF. The CDR3 DNA reads TGTGCCAGCGGCAGGGATCCCCAAGAGACCCAGTACTTC.

This chain links TRBV5-1 with TRBJ2-6; tentatively, D is TRBD2 (5 bases). The V end was cut by 2 bases, the J end by 3 bases, with 12 bases between. CDR1 is SGHRS and CDR2 is YFSETQ in the germline V gene. The CDR3 extends over 16 amino acids. This chain's CDR3 is CASSLRGLGGANVLTF. In nucleotides, the CDR3 is TGCGCCAGCAGCTTACGAGGGCTCGGTGGGGCCAACGTCCTGACTTTC.

The genes are TRBV13 and TRBJ2-1; 8 nucleotides align to TRBD1. V lost 2 bases and J lost 6; bases outside the gene matches: 6. CDR1 is PRHDT, CDR2 FYEKMQ, per germline (reference sequence). The CDR3 is 15 residues long. The CDR3 DNA reads TGTGCCAGCAGCTTATCGCAGGGGGCCTTCAATGAGCAGTTCTTC. Its protein product is CASSLSQGAFNEQFF.

The chain uses TRBV4-2 and TRBJ2-5; the match to TRBD1 covers 11 bases. The J call may be faulty, since TRBJ2-7 better matches the DNA end. Looked up from germline, CDR1 is LGHNA and CDR2 is YNFKEQ. This CDR3 has 15 amino acids. This CDR3 is CASSQGTGGTYEQYF. The CDR3 DNA reads as TGTGCCAGCAGCCAAGGGACAGGGGGCACCTACGAGCAGTACTTC.

J is TRBJ2-6 and V is TRBV19; unclear D gene. Germline V gene lookup returns CDR1 LNHDA and CDR2 SQIVND (reference sequence). V lost 7 bases and J lost 2, with 18 bases in between. There are 17 residues in the CDR3. CDR3 DNA: TGTGCCAGTACCCGATCGTTGCTAGGAGCTGGGGCCAACGTCCTGACTTTC. As protein: CASTRSLLGAGANVLTF.

The CDR3 bases are TGCGCCAGCACCGTCGACAGGGGAAGGACTGAAGCTTTCTTT. It translates to CASTVDRGRTEAFF. V and J are TRBV5-1 and TRBJ1-1, with 8 nucleotides matching TRBD1. CDR3 length: 14 residues. V lost 6 bases, J lost 5 bases, and 9 bases stayed unmatched. Germline assignment: CDR1 SGHRS and CDR2 YFSETQ. The variable domain in full, with the rest retrieved from reference TRBV5-1 and TRBJ1-1, is KAGVTQTPRYLIKTRGQQVTLSCSPISGHRSVSWYQQTPGQGLQFLFEYFSETQRNKGNFPGRFSGRQFSNSRSEMNVSTLELGDSALYLCASTVDRGRTEAFFGQGTRLTVV.

This clone was found once. The rearrangement links TRBV6-6 to TRBJ2-2; no definite D call. The CDR3 covers 14 residues. The V end lost 8 bases, the J end lost 0 bases, and 10 bases lay between the germline ends. Germline V gives CDR1 MNHNY, CDR2 SVGAGI (reference sequence). The CDR3 DNA reads TGTGCCAGCCGCTTCTACTCGAACACCGGGGAGCTGTTTTTT. It encodes CASRFYSNTGELFF.

The V and J genes are TRBV5-1 and TRBJ2-3; 10 nucleotides align to TRBD2. Germline V lookup: CDR1 SGHRS, CDR2 YFSETQ. V trimming: 3 bases; J trimming: 5 bases; junction bases outside the gene matches: 6. The CDR3 runs to 15 residues. CDR3 in amino acids: CASSSAGGPEDTQYF. For the CDR3, the DNA is TGCGCCAGCAGCTCAGCGGGGGGGCCGGAAGATACGCAGTATTTT.

V usage is TRBV27 and J usage is TRBJ1-2; perhaps TRBD1 as D (5 bases). V was trimmed by 10 bases and J by 4 bases, leaving 16 bases between them. The length of the CDR3 is 13 residues. Germline-derived CDR1 and CDR2 are MNHEY and SMNVEV (reference sequence). CDR3 sequence (DNA): TGTGCCACCGCGGGGAGGGGCCTCTATGGCTACACCTTC. This translates into CATAGRGLYGYTF.

The gene calls are TRBV19 and TRBJ2-5, with 11 bases matching TRBD2. Germline CDR1 LNHDA, CDR2 SQIVND (reference sequence). V trimming: 3 bases; J trimming: 1 base; junction bases outside the gene matches: 7. The CDR3 covers 17 residues. The CDR3 sequence: CASSIRLAGGFQETQYF. DNA for the CDR3: TGTGCCAGTAGTATTCGCCTAGCGGGGGGTTTCCAAGAGACCCAGTACTTC.

V usage is TRBV9 and J usage is TRBJ1-5; tentatively, D is TRBD1 (6 bases). CDR1 is SGDLS, CDR2 YYNGEE, per germline. This CDR3 is 14 amino acids long. V gave up 4 bases and J gave up 6 bases, with 14 bases separating them. The CDR3 nucleotides are TGTGCCAGCAGCTTTGAGGGACATAGTCAGCCCCAGCATTTT. It encodes CASSFEGHSQPQHF.

The chain recombines TRBV11-2 with TRBJ1-1; D gene ambiguous. Germline V CDR1 and CDR2: SGHAT, FQNNGV. The CDR3 is 13 amino acids. V was cut by 1 base and J by 8 bases, with 11 bases left in between. For the CDR3, the DNA is TGTGCCAGCAGCTTAGGGGCGCCCAGGGAAGCTTTCTTT. Its translation: CASSLGAPREAFF.

The chain is built from TRBV5-1 and TRBJ1-6; perhaps TRBD1 as D (6 bases). The CDR3 is 18 amino acids. Germline loops: CDR1 SGHRS, CDR2 YFSETQ. The ends were cut back, 2 bases at V and 2 bases at J, with 17 bases in the middle. This chain's CDR3 is CASSFERTVFPYNSPLHF. The CDR3 DNA sequence: TGCGCCAGCAGCTTTGAGAGGACAGTCTTTCCCTATAATTCACCCCTCCACTTT.

The rearrangement uses TRBV7-9 and TRBJ1-5; unclear D gene. The V end was cut by 1 base, the J end by 4 bases, with 8 bases between. CDR1 and CDR2 from the germline V gene are SEHNR and FQNEAQ (reference sequence). The CDR3 length is 14 residues. CDR3 amino acids: CASSLDTQNQPQHF. CDR3 coding DNA: TGTGCCAGCAGCTTAGACACACAAAATCAGCCCCAGCATTTT.

This chain joins TRBV11-3 and TRBJ2-7; D possibly corresponds to TRBD2 (6 bases). The CDR3 spans 14 residues. Germline CDR1 and CDR2: SGHNT and YENEEA. V lost 1 base and J 5 bases, leaving 12 bases between the germline ends. CDR3 in amino acids: CASSLGREEDEQYF. In nucleotides, the CDR3 is TGTGCCAGCAGCTTAGGGAGGGAGGAAGACGAGCAGTACTTC.

This rearrangement joins TRBV5-1 to TRBJ2-3, with 9 positions matching TRBD2. The germline V gene encodes CDR1 SGHRS and CDR2 YFSETQ. V was clipped by 4 bases and J by 3 bases; unmatched bases: 6. The CDR3 covers 15 residues. The CDR3 region is CASSPGAGGTDTQYF. Written as DNA, the CDR3 is TGCGCCAGCAGCCCAGGGGCGGGGGGGACAGATACGCAGTATTTT.

The chain recombines TRBV5-6 with TRBJ2-7; no definite D call. CDR1 and CDR2 from the germline V gene are SGHDT and YYEEEE. V lost 0 bases to trimming and J lost 9 bases, with 16 bases between them. The CDR3 covers 14 residues. DNA of the CDR3: TGTGCCAGCAGCTTGGCCATCTCAGGTCCTGGGCAGTACTTC. Protein product: CASSLAISGPGQYF.

V usage is TRBV9 and J usage is TRBJ2-7, with D possibly TRBD2 on 5 matching bases. The V gene's germline CDR1 is SGDLS and CDR2 YYNGEE. This CDR3 is built from 16 residues. V was cut by 0 bases and J by 5 bases, with 18 bases left in between. CDR3 coding DNA: TGTGCCAGCAGCGTAGGGGAAGTGAGAGGGAGAAACGAGCAGTACTTC. It specifies CASSVGEVRGRNEQYF.

This chain uses TRBV6-1 with TRBJ1-6; unclear D gene. Germline CDR1 MNHNS, CDR2 SASEGT. The ends were cut back, 4 bases at V and 0 bases at J, with 7 bases in the middle. This CDR3 spans 15 amino acids. This CDR3 reads CASSGTPSYNSPLHF. DNA for the CDR3: TGTGCCAGCAGTGGTACACCCTCCTATAATTCACCCCTCCACTTT.

CDR3: CASSHPGTNTYEQYF. CDR3 nucleotides: TGTGCCAGCAGCCACCCCGGGACTAACACCTACGAGCAGTACTTC. The V and J genes are TRBV5-4 and TRBJ2-7, with TRBD2 matching over 7 bases. The germline V gene has CDR1 SGHNT and CDR2 YYREEE (reference sequence). The CDR3 is made up of 15 amino acids. Germline trimming cut 4 bases from V and 2 bases from J; bases unmatched to any gene: 9.